These T cell receptor beta chains were read from a single sample in a study of early T cells in non-severe SARS-CoV-2 infection. One entry per CDR3 protein, called by TCRdb with MiXCR from the 5' RACE reads. The table lists about 45,000 distinct CDR3 sequences, about 9.9% of them singletons. The specimen sequenced was whole blood. The receptors originated from an adult who was a healthcare worker with PCR-confirmed SARS-CoV-2 infection or an uninfected control (not recorded which). The CDR3 runs from the conserved cysteine through the conserved F or W. D genes are given only for firm matches. Some rows have no size entry. The others give once, few or many, or a class for an expanded clone.

D,size,V,J,DNA,CDR3
-,many,TRBV12-5,TRBJ2-7,TGTGCTAGTGGACCTGCGGGGACCTCCTACGAGCAGTACTTC,CASGPAGTSYEQYF
TRBD1,few,TRBV20-1,TRBJ2-7,TGCAGTGCACCGGGACAGGCGTACGAGCAGTACTTC,CSAPGQAYEQYF
-,-,TRBV7-2,TRBJ2-7,TGTGCCAGCAGTATAGAGGACGGCTACGAGCAGTACTTC,CASSIEDGYEQYF
TRBD1,many,TRBV6-5,TRBJ1-2,TGTGCCAGCAGTTACGGGGACAGGGTAAATGGCTACACCTTC,CASSYGDRVNGYTF
TRBD1,many,TRBV27,TRBJ2-7,TGTGCCAGCAGTTTACGAGGGACAGTCTCCTACGAGCAGTACTTC,CASSLRGTVSYEQYF
TRBD2,few,TRBV7-3,TRBJ2-1,TGTGCCAGCAGCTTAGAAGGACTAGCGGGAGAACACAATGAGCAGTTCTTC,CASSLEGLAGEHNEQFF
-,many,TRBV7-9,TRBJ2-7,TGTGCCAGCAGCCCTCCACCCCGTCACAGCCCCTACGAGCAGTACTTC,CASSPPPRHSPYEQYF
-,many,TRBV7-6,TRBJ1-2,TGTGCCAGCAGCTTCGCGGACAGTTATGGCTACACCTTC,CASSFADSYGYTF
TRBD1,-,TRBV20-1,TRBJ2-2,TGCAGTGCTACCCGGACAGGCCTCAACACCGGGGAGCTGTTTTTT,CSATRTGLNTGELFF
-,-,TRBV29-1,TRBJ1-1,TGCAGCGTCTTGGACACTGAAGCTTTCTTT,CSVLDTEAFF
TRBD1,-,TRBV7-8,TRBJ2-7,TGTGCCAGCAGCTTAGTCGCAGGGGGCTACGAGCAGTACTTC,CASSLVAGGYEQYF
-,many,TRBV25-1,TRBJ2-7,TGTGCCAGCAGGCATGGATACGAGCAGTACTTC,CASRHGYEQYF
-,many,TRBV6-4,TRBJ2-3,TGTGCCAGCAGTGGAAAGGGTGAAAGCGGTAAACCCACAGATACGCAGTATTTT,CASSGKGESGKPTDTQYF
TRBD1,few,TRBV6-2/TRBV6-3,TRBJ2-6,TGTGCCAGCAGTTACATGGGGACAGTGAGCTCTGGGGCCAACGTCCTGACTTTC,CASSYMGTVSSGANVLTF
-,few,TRBV29-1,TRBJ1-1,TGCAGCGTGGGCCAGGGCCACACTGAAGCTTTCTTT,CSVGQGHTEAFF
-,many,TRBV24-1,TRBJ2-1,TGTGCCACCAGTGCAGGGGGGAATGAGCAGTTCTTC,CATSAGGNEQFF
-,-,TRBV3-1,TRBJ1-6,TGTGCCAGCAGCCTGAATCTCGGGAATTCACCCCTCCACTTT,CASSLNLGNSPLHF
-,many,TRBV12-5,TRBJ2-2,TGTGCTAGTGGCCCTCTTATCTTGGATTGGAGTACGAACACCGGGGAGCTGTTTTTT,CASGPLILDWSTNTGELFF
TRBD2,-,TRBV3-1,TRBJ2-1,TGTGCCAGCAGCCAAGGGACTAGCGGGAGGGCTTACAATGAGCAGTTCTTC,CASSQGTSGRAYNEQFF
TRBD2,many,TRBV28,TRBJ2-4,TGTGCCAGCAGTTTACCGGGACTAGGAATTCAGTACTTC,CASSLPGLGIQYF
-,many,TRBV28,TRBJ2-7,TGTGCCAGCAGTTTGAAGCGGAGCCTCTCCTACGAGCAGTACTTC,CASSLKRSLSYEQYF
TRBD1,many,TRBV7-6,TRBJ2-1,TGTGCCAGCAGCTCAGGGACAGGGGCGAGCTCCTACAATGAGCAGTTCTTC,CASSSGTGASSYNEQFF
TRBD1,few,TRBV5-1,TRBJ2-5,TGCGCCAGCAGCCCCGGGACAGGTACTCGGGAGACCCAGTACTTC,CASSPGTGTRETQYF
-,many,TRBV5-5,TRBJ1-4,TGTGCCAGCTGCCCGGGGGGAAGTAATGAAAAACTGTTTTTT,CASCPGGSNEKLFF
TRBD2,many,TRBV4-3,TRBJ2-7,TGCGCCAGCAGCCAAGAGCCCCTAGCGGGAGACTACGAGCAGTACTTC,CASSQEPLAGDYEQYF
TRBD1,once,TRBV6-2/TRBV6-3,TRBJ1-2,TGTGCCAGCACCCCCGGGACAGGTCCCTACGGCTACACCTTC,CASTPGTGPYGYTF
-,many,TRBV29-1,TRBJ2-3,TGCAGCGTTGATGGGCTCCAACCCCCAGATACGCAGTATTTT,CSVDGLQPPDTQYF
-,many,TRBV4-2,TRBJ1-1,TGTGCCAGCAGCCAGGATTATGAGGTCCGGAACACTGAAGCTTTCTTT,CASSQDYEVRNTEAFF
TRBD2,many,TRBV6-5,TRBJ2-7,TGTGCCAGCAGTTACTGGGGCGGGAGTGAAGTCTACGAGCAGTACTTC,CASSYWGGSEVYEQYF
-,few,TRBV24-1,TRBJ2-1,TGTGCCACCAGTGATTCCCCACACATAAACAATGAGCAGTTCTTC,CATSDSPHINNEQFF
-,many,TRBV27,TRBJ2-3,TGTGCCAGCGGGTTCGGGACATTACCAGATACGCAGTATTTT,CASGFGTLPDTQYF
TRBD1,many,TRBV24-1,TRBJ2-2,TGTGCCACCAGTGATTTGACAGGGGTCAGACCCGGGGAGCTGTTTTTT,CATSDLTGVRPGELFF
TRBD2,many,TRBV28,TRBJ2-1,TGTGCCAGCAGTCCCAGAAGGACTAGCGGGACCTCCTACAATGAGCAGTTCTTC,CASSPRRTSGTSYNEQFF
TRBD1,many,TRBV29-1,TRBJ2-7,TGCAGCGCTGGGACAGGAATCTACGAGCAGTACTTC,CSAGTGIYEQYF
-,many,TRBV20-1,TRBJ1-4,TGCAGTGCTAGTTCAGTCGGAGAAGCTAATGAAAAACTGTTTTTT,CSASSVGEANEKLFF
-,many,TRBV14,TRBJ2-3,TGTGCCAGCAGCCAGTTCGCTAGCGCAACAGATACGCAGTATTTT,CASSQFASATDTQYF
TRBD1,-,TRBV6-1,TRBJ1-1,TGTGCCAGCATGACAGGGCCTGGGGACACTGAAGCTTTCTTT,CASMTGPGDTEAFF
-,many,TRBV29-1,TRBJ2-1,TGCAGCGTTGCCCGACAGGAATACAATGAGCAGTTCTTC,CSVARQEYNEQFF
-,once,TRBV28,TRBJ2-7,TGTGCCAGCAGTTTGTTGGCTTCGCAGGAGCGTTACGAGCAGTACTTC,CASSLLASQERYEQYF
-,-,TRBV6-2/TRBV6-3,TRBJ2-1,TGTGCCAGCACTAGCCGGAAAGAGCAGTTCTTC,CASTSRKEQFF
TRBD2,many,TRBV6-5,TRBJ2-3,TGTGCCAGCTCATCAGCGGGAGGTTCGGATACGCAGTATTTT,CASSSAGGSDTQYF
TRBD2,few,TRBV6-1,TRBJ2-1,TGTGCCAGCAGCCCTACGGGGGGGAGGAACAATGAGCAGTTCTTC,CASSPTGGRNNEQFF